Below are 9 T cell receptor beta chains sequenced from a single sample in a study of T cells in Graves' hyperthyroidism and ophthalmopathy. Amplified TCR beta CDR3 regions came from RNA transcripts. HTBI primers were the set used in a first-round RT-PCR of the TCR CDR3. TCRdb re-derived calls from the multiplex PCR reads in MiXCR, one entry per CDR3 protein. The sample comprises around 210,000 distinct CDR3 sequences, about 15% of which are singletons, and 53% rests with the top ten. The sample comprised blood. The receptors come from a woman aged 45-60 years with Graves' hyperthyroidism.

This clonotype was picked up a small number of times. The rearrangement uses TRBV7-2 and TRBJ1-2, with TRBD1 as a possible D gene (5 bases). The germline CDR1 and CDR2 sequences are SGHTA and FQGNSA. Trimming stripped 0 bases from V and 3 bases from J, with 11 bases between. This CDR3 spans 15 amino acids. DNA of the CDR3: TGTGCCAGCAGCTTAGCCCGGGACGGGGACTATGGCTACACCTTC. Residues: CASSLARDGDYGYTF.

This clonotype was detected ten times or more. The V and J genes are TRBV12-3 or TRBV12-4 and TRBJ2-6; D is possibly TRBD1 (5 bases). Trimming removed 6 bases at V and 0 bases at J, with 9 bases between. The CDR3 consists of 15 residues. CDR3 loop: CASSLRASGANVLTF. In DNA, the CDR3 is TGTGCCAGCAGCCTCAGGGCCTCTGGGGCCAACGTCCTGACTTTC.

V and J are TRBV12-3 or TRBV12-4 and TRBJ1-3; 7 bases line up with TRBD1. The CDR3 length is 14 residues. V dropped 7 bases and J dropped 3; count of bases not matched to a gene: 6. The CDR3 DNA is TGTGCCAGCACCCTAGGGGGCGGTGGAAACACCATATATTTT. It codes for CASTLGGGGNTIYF.

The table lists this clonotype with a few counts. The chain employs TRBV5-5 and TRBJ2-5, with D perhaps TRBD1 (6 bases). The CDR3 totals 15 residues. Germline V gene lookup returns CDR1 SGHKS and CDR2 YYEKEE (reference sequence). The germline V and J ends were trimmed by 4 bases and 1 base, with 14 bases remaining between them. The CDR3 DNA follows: TGTGCCAGCAGCCAGGGACAAGGGTTCCAAGAGACCCAGTACTTC. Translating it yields CASSQGQGFQETQYF.

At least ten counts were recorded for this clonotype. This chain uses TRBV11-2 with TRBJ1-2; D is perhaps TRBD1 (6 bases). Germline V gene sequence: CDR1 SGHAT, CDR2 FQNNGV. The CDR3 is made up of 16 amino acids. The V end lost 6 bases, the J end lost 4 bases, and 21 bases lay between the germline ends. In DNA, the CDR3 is TGTGCCAGCAGTTACACTCCCGGACAGCTCCTCTATGGCTACACCTTC. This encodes CASSYTPGQLLYGYTF.

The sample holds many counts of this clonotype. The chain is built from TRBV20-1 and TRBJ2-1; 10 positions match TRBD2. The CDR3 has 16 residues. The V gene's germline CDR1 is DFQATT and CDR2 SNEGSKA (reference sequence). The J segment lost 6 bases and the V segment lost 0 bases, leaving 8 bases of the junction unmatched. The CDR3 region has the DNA TGCAGTGCTAGAGATCTCCAGCGGGAGGGCCTCAATGAGCAGTTCTTC. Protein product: CSARDLQREGLNEQFF.

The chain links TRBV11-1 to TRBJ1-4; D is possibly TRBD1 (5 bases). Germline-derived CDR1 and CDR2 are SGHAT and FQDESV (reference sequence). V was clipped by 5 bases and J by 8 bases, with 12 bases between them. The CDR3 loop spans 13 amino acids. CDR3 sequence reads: CASSPSQEEKLFF. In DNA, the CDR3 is TGTGCCAGCAGCCCGTCACAGGAAGAAAAACTGTTTTTT.

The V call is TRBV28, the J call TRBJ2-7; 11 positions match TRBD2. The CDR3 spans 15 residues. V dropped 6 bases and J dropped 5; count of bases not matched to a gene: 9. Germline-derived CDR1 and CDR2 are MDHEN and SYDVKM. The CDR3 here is CASSTSGRISHEQYF. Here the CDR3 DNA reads TGTGCCAGCAGCACTAGCGGGAGAATTTCCCACGAGCAGTACTTC.

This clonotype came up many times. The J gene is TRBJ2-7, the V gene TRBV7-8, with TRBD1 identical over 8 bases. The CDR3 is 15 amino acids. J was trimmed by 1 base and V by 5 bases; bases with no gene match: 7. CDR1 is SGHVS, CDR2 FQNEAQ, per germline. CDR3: CASSPRDRTSYEQYF. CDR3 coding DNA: TGTGCCAGCAGCCCCCGGGACAGGACGTCCTACGAGCAGTACTTC.